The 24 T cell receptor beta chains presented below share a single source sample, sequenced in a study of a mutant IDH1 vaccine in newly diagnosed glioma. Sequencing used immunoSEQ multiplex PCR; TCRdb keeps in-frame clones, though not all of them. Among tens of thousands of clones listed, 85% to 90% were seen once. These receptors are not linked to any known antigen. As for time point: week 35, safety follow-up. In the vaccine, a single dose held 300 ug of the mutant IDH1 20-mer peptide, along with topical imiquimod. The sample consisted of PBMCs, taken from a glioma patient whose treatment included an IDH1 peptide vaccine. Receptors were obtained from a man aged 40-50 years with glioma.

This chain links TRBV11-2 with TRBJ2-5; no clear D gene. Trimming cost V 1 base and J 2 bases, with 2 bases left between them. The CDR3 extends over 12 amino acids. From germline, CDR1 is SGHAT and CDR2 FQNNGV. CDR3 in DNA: TGTGCCAGCAGCTTAGGTCAAGAGACCCAGTACTTC. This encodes CASSLGQETQYF.

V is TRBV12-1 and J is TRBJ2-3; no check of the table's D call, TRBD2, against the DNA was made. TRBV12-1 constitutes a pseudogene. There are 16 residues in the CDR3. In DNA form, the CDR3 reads TGTGCCAGCAGTCAGAATAGCGGGGGACACACAGATACGCAGTATTTT. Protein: CASSQNSGGHTDTQYF.

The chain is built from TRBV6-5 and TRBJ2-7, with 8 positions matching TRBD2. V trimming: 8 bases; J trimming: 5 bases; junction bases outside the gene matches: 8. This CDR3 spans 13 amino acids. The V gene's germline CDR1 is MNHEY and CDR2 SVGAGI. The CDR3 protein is CASSSGGPHEQYF. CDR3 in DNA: TGTGCCAGCTCCAGCGGGGGCCCCCACGAGCAGTACTTC.

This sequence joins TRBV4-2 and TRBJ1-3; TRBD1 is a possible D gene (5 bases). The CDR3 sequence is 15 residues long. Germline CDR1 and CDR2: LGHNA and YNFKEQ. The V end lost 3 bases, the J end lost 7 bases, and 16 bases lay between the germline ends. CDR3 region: CASSQDYTGANTIYF. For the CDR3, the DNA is TGTGCCAGCAGCCAGGACTATACTGGGGCGAACACCATATATTTT.

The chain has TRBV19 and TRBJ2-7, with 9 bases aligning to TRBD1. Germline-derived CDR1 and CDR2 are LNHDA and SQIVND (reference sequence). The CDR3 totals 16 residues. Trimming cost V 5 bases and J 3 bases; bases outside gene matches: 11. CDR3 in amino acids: CASSLLTGTGLYEQYF. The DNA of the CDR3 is TGTGCCAGTAGTCTACTTACCGGGACAGGGCTCTACGAGCAGTACTTC.

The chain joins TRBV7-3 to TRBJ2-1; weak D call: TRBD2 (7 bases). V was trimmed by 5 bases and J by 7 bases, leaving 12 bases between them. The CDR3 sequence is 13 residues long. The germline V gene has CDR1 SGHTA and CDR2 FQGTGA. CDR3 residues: CASSPEGGNEQFF. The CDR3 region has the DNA TGTGCCAGCAGCCCCGAGGGGGGGAATGAGCAGTTCTTC.

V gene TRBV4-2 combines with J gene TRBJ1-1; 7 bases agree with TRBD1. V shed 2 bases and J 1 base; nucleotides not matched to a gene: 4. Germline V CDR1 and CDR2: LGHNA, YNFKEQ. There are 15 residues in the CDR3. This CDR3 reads CASSQTGATNTEAFF. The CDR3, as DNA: TGTGCCAGCAGCCAAACAGGGGCGACGAACACTGAAGCTTTCTTT.

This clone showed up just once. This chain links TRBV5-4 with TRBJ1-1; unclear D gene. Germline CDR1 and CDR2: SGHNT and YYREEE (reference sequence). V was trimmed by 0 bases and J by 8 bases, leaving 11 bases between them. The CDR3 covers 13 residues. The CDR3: CASSLGVSPEAFF. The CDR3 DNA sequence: TGTGCCAGCAGCTTGGGAGTATCCCCAGAAGCTTTCTTT.

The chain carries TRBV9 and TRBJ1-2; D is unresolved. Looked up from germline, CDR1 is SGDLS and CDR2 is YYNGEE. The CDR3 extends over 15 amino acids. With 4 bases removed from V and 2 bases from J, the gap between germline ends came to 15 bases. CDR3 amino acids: CASSPQFSQNYGYTF. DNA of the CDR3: TGTGCCAGCAGCCCTCAGTTCAGCCAGAACTATGGCTACACCTTC. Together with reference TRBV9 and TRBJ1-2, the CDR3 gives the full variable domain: DSGVTQTPKHLITATGQRVTLRCSPRSGDLSVYWYQQSLDQGLQFLIQYYNGEERAKGNILERFSAQQFPDLHSELNLSSLELGDSALYFCASSPQFSQNYGYTFGSGTRLTVV.

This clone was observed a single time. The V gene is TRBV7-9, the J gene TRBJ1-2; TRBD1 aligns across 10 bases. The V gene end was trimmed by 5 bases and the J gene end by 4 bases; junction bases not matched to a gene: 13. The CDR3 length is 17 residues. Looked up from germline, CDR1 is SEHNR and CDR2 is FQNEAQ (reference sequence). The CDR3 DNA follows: TGTGCCAGCAGCCCTGGGGGGACAGGGGCGTTGGGCTATGGCTACACCTTC. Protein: CASSPGGTGALGYGYTF.

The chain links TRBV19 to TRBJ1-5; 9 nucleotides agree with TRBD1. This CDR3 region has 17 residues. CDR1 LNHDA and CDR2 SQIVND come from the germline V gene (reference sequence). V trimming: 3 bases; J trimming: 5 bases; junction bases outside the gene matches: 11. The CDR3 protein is CASSIGTGWYSDQPQHF. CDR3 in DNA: TGTGCCAGTAGTATTGGGACAGGGTGGTATTCGGATCAGCCCCAGCATTTT.

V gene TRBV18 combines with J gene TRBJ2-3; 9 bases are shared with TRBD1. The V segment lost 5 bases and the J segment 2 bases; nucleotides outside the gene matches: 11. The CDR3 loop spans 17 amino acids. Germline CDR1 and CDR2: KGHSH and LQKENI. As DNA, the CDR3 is TGTGCCAGCTCAGGGTTTGCCGGGACAGGGCCCACAGATACGCAGTATTTT. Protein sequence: CASSGFAGTGPTDTQYF.

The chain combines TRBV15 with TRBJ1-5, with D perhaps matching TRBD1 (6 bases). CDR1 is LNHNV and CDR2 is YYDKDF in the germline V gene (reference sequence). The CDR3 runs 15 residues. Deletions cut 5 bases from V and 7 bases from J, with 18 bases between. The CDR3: CATSVTWGREQPQHF. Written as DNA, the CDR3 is TGTGCCACCAGCGTGACGTGGGGGCGGGAACAGCCCCAGCATTTT.

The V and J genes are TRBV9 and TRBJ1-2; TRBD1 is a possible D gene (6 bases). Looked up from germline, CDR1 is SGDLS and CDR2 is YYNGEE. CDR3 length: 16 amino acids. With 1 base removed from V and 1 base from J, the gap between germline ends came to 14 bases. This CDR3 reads CASSVSGTSYNYGYTF. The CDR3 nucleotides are TGTGCCAGCAGCGTATCCGGGACAAGTTATAACTATGGCTACACCTTC. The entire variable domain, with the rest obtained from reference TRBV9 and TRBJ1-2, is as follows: DSGVTQTPKHLITATGQRVTLRCSPRSGDLSVYWYQQSLDQGLQFLIQYYNGEERAKGNILERFSAQQFPDLHSELNLSSLELGDSALYFCASSVSGTSYNYGYTFGSGTRLTVV.

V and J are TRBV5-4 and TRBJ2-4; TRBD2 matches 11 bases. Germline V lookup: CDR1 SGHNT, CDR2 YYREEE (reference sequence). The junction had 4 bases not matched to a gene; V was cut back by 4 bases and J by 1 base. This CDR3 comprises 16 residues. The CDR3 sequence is CASSTLAGGAKNIQYF. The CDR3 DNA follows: TGTGCCAGCAGCACCTTAGCGGGAGGGGCCAAAAACATTCAGTACTTC.

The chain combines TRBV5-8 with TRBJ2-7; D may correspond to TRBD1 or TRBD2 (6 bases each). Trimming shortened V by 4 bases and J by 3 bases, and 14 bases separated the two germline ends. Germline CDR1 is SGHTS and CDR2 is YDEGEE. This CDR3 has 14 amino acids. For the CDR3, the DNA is TGTGCCAGCAGCACGGCCGGGGGACACTACGAGCAGTACGTC. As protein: CASSTAGGHYEQYV.

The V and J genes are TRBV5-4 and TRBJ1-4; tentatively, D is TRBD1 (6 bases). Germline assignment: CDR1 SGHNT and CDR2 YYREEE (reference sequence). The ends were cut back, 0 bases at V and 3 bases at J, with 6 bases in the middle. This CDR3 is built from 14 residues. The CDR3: CASSLDRANEKLFF. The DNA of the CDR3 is TGTGCCAGCAGCTTGGACAGGGCTAATGAAAAACTGTTTTTT.

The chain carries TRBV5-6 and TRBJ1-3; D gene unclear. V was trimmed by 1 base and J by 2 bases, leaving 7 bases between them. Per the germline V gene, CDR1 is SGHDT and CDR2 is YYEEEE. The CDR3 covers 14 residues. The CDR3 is CASSLRATGNTIYF. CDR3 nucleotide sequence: TGTGCCAGCAGCTTGAGGGCGACTGGAAACACCATATATTTT.

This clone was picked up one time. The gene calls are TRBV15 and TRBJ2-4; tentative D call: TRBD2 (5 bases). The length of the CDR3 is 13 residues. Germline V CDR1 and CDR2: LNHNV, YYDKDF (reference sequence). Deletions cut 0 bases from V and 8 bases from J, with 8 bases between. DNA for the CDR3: TGTGCCACCAGCAGAGATGAGGGCGACATTCAGTACTTC. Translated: CATSRDEGDIQYF.

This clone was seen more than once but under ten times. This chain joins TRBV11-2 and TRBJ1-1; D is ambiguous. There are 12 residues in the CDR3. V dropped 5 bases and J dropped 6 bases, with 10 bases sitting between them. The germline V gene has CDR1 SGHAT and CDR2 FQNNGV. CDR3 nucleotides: TGTGCCAGCAGCGGCCGTGGTCCTGAAGCTTTCTTT. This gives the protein CASSGRGPEAFF. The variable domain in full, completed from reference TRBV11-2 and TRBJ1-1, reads EAGVAQSPRYKIIEKRQSVAFWCNPISGHATLYWYQQILGQGPKLLIQFQNNGVVDDSQLPKDRFSAERLKGVDSTLKIQPAKLEDSAVYLCASSGRGPEAFFGQGTRLTVV.

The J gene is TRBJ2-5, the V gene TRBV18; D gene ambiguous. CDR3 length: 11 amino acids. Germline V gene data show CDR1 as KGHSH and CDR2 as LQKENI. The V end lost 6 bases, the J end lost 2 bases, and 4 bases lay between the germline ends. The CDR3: CASSSQETQYF. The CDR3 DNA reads TGTGCCAGCTCGAGTCAAGAGACCCAGTACTTC.

The CDR3 sequence is CATSNPSAGANMKAFF. CDR3 in DNA: TGTGCCACCAGCAACCCTTCGGCAGGGGCGAATATGAAAGCTTTCTTT. The chain recombines TRBV15 with TRBJ1-1, with D possibly matching TRBD1 (6 bases). V lost 4 bases, J lost 9 bases, and 24 bases lay in between. This CDR3 spans 16 amino acids. Germline V gene lookup returns CDR1 LNHNV and CDR2 YYDKDF (reference sequence). The whole variable domain, remainder taken from reference TRBV15 and TRBJ1-1, is DAMVIQNPRYQVTQFGKPVTLSCSQTLNHNVMYWYQQKSSQAPKLLFHYYDKDFNNEADTPDNFQSRRPNTSFCFLDIRSPGLGDTAMYLCATSNPSAGANMKAFFGQGTRLTVV.

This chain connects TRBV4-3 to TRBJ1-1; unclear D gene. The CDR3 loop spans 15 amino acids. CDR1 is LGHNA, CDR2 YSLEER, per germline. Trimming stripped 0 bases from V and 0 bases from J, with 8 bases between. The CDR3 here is CASSQDGRLNTEAFF. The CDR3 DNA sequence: TGCGCCAGCAGCCAAGATGGGCGGTTGAACACTGAAGCTTTCTTT.

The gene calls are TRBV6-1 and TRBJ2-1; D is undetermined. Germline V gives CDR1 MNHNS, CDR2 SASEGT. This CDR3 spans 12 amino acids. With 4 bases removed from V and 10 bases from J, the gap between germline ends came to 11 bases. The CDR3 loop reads CASSGDPGEQFF. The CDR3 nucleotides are TGTGCCAGCAGTGGCGACCCCGGGGAGCAGTTCTTC.